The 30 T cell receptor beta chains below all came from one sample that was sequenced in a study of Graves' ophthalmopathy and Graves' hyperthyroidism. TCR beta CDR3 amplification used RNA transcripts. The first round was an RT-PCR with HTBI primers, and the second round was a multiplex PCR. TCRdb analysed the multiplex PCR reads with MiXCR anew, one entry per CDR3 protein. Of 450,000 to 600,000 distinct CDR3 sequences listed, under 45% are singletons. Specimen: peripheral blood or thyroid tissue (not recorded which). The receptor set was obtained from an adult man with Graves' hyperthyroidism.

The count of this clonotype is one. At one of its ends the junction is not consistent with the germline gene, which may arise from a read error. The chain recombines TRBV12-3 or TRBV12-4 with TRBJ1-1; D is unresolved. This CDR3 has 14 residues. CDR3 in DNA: TGTGCCAGCAGTTTAGTTCCTGGGAACACTGAAGCTCTCTTT. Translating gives CASSLVPGNTEALF.

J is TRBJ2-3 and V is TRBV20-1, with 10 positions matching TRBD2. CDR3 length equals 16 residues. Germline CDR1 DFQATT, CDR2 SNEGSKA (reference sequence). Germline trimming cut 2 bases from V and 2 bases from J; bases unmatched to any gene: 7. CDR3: CSARSVAGGHTDTQYF. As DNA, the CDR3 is TGCAGTGCTAGATCCGTAGCGGGGGGTCACACAGATACGCAGTATTTT.

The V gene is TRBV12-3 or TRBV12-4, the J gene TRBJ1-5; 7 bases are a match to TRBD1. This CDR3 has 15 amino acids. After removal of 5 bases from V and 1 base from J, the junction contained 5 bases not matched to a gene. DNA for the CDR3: TGTGCCAGCAGTCAAACACAGGGGAGCAATCAGCCCCAGCATTTT. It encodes CASSQTQGSNQPQHF.

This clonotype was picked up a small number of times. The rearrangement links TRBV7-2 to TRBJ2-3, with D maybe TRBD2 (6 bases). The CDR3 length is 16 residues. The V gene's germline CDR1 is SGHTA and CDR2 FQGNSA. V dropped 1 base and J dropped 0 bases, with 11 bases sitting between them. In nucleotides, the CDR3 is TGTGCCAGCAGCTTAGTGGCGGGACCAAGCACAGATACGCAGTATTTT. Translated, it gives CASSLVAGPSTDTQYF.

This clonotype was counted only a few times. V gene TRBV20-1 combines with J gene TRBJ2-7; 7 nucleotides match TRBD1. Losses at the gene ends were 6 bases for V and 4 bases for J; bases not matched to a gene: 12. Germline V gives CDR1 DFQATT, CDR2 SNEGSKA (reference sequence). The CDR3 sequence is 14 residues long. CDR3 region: CSASPRDRLYEQYF. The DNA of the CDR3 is TGCAGTGCCTCCCCCCGGGACAGACTTTACGAGCAGTACTTC.

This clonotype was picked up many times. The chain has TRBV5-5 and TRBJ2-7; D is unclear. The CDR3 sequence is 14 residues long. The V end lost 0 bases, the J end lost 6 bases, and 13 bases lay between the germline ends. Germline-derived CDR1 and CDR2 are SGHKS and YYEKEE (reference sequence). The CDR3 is CASSLGPELSEQYF. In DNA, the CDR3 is TGTGCCAGCAGCTTGGGACCGGAGTTGAGCGAGCAGTACTTC.

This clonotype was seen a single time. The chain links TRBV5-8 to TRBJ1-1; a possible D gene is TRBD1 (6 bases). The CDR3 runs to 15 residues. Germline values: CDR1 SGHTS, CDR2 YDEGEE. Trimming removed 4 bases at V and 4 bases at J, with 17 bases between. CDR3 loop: CASSGRGGQATEAFF. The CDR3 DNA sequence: TGTGCCAGCAGCGGACGGGGGGGGCAGGCCACTGAAGCTTTCTTT.

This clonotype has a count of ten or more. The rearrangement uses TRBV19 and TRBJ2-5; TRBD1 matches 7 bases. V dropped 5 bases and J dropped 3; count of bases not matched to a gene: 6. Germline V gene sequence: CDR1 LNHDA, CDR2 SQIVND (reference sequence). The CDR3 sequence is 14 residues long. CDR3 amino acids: CASSDRVVEETQYF. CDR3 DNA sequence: TGTGCCAGTAGTGACAGGGTAGTTGAAGAGACCCAGTACTTC.

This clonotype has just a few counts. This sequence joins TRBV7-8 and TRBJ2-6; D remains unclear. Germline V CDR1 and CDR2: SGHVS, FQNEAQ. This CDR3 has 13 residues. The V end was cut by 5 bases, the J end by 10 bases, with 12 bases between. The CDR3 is CASSRYGKNVLTF. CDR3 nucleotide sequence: TGTGCCAGCAGCCGTTACGGAAAAAACGTCCTGACTTTC.

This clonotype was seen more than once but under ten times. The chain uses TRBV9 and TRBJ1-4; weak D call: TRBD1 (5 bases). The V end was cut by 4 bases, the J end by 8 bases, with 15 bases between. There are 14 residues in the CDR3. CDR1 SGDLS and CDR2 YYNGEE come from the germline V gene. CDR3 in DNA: TGTGCCAGCAGCTCCGGACACGGAGAGGAAAAACTGTTTTTT. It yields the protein CASSSGHGEEKLFF. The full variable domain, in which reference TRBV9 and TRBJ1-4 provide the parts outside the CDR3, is DSGVTQTPKHLITATGQRVTLRCSPRSGDLSVYWYQQSLDQGLQFLIQYYNGEERAKGNILERFSAQQFPDLHSELNLSSLELGDSALYFCASSSGHGEEKLFFGSGTQLSVL.

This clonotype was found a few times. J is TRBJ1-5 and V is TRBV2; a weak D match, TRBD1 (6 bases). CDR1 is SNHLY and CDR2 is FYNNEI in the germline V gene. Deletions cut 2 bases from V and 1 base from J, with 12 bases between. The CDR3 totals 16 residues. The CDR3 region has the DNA TGTGCCAGCAGTGAAATCAGGGGAAGAAGCAATCAGCCCCAGCATTTT. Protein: CASSEIRGRSNQPQHF.

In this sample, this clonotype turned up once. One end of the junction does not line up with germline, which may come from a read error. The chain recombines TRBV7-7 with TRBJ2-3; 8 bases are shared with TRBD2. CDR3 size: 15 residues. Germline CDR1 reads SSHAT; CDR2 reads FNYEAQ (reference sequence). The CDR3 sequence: CASSQGLGGLDTQYF. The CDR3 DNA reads TGTGCTAGCAGTCAGGGACTAGGGGGATTGGATACGCAGTATTTT.

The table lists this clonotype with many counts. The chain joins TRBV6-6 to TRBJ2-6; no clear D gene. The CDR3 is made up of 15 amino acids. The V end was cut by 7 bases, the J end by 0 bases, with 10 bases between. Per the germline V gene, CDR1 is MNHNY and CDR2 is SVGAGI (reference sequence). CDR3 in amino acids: CASIEPFSGANVLTF. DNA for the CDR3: TGTGCCAGCATCGAACCGTTCTCTGGGGCCAACGTCCTGACTTTC.

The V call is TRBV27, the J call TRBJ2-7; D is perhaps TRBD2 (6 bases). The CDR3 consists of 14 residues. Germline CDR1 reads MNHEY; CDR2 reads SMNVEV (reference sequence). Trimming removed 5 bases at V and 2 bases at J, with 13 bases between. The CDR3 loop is CASSKPGLPYEQYF. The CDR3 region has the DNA TGTGCCAGCAGTAAGCCGGGACTCCCCTACGAGCAGTACTTC.

The CDR3 nucleotides are TGTGCCAGCAGCGTAGCTTCCAGCGGGGGGGCGAACACCGGGGAGCTGTTTTTT. This encodes CASSVASSGGANTGELFF. This chain links TRBV9 with TRBJ2-2; 10 bases are a match to TRBD2. This CDR3 is 18 amino acids long. Germline V CDR1 and CDR2: SGDLS, YYNGEE. V was clipped by 0 bases and J by 0 bases; unmatched bases: 5.

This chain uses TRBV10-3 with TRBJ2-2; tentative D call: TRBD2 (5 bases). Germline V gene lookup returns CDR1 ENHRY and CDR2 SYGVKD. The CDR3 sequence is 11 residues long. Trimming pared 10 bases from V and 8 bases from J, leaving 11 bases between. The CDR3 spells CASSGWGELFF. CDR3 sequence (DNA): TGTGCCAGCAGCGGTTGGGGGGAGCTGTTTTTT.

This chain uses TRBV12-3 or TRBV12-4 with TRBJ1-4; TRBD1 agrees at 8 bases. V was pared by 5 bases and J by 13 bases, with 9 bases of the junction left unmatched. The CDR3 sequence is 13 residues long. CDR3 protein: CASSRTGNFGLFF. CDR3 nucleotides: TGTGCCAGCAGTCGGACAGGGAATTTCGGACTGTTTTTT.

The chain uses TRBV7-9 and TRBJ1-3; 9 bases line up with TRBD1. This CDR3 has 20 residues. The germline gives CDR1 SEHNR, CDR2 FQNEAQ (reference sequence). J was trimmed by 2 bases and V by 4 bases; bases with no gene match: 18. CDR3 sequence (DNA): TGTGCCAGCAGCTCCCTTTGGGGACAGGGTCTTTTGGGGACTGGAAACACCATATATTTT. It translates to CASSSLWGQGLLGTGNTIYF. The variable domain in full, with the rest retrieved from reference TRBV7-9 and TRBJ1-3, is DTGVSQNPRHKITKRGQNVTFRCDPISEHNRLYWYRQTLGQGPEFLTYFQNEAQLEKSRLLSDRFSAERPKGSFSTLEIQRTEQGDSAMYLCASSSLWGQGLLGTGNTIYFGEGSWLTVV.

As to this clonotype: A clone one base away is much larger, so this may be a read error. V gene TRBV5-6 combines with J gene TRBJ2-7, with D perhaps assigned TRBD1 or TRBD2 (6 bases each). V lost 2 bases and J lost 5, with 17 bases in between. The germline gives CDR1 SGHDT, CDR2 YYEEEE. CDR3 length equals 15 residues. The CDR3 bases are TGTGCCAGCAGCTTCGGGGGCCACCCAAACCACGAGCAGTACTTC. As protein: CASSFGGHPNHEQYF.

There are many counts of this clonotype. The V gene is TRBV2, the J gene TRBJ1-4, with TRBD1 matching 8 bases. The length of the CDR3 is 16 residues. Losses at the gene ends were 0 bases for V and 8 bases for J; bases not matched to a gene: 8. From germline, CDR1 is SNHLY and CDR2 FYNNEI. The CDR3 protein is CASSEAFGQGEEKLFF. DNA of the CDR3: TGTGCCAGCAGTGAAGCGTTCGGACAGGGAGAGGAAAAACTGTTTTTT.

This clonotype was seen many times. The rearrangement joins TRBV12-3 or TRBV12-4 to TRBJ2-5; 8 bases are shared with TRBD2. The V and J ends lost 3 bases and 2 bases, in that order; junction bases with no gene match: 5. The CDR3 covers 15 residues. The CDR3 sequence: CASSFRGRPQETQYF. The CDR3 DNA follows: TGTGCCAGCAGTTTCCGCGGGAGGCCACAAGAGACCCAGTACTTC.

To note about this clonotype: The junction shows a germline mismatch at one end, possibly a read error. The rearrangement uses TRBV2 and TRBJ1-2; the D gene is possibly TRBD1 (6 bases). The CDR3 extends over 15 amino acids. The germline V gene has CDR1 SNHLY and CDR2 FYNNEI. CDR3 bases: TGTGCCAGCAGTCCGAACCCCGGACAGTCGAATGGCCACACCTTC. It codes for CASSPNPGQSNGHTF. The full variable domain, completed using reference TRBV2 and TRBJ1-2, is EPEVTQTPSHQVTQMGQEVILRCVPISNHLYFYWYRQILGQKVEFLVSFYNNEISEKSEIFDDQFSVERPDGSNFTLKIRSTKLEDSAMYFCASSPNPGQSNGHTFGSGTRLTVV.

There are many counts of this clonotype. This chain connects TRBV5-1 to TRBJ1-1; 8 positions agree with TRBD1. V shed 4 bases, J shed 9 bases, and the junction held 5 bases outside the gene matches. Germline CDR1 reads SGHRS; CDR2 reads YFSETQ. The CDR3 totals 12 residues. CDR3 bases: TGCGCCAGCAGCCAAGACAGGGGCCAAGCTTTCTTT. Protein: CASSQDRGQAFF.

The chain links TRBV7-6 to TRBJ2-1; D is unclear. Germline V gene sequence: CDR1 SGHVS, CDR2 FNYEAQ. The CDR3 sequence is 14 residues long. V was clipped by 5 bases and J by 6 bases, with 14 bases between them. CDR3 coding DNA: TGTGCCAGCAGCCACAGATTGGGCAGCAATGAGCAGTTCTTC. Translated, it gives CASSHRLGSNEQFF.

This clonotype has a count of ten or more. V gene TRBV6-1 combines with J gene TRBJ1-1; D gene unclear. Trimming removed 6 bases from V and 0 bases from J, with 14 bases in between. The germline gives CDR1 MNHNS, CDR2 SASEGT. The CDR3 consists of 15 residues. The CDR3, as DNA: TGTGCCAGCAGCTCGGGTCGCCGAATGAACACTGAAGCTTTCTTT. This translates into CASSSGRRMNTEAFF.

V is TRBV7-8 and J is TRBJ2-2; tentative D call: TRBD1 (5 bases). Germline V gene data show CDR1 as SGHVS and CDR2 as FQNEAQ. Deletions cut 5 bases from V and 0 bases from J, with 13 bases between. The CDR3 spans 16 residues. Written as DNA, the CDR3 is TGTGCCAGCAGCCAAAGAAGACAGACGAACACCGGGGAGCTGTTTTTT. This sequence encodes CASSQRRQTNTGELFF.

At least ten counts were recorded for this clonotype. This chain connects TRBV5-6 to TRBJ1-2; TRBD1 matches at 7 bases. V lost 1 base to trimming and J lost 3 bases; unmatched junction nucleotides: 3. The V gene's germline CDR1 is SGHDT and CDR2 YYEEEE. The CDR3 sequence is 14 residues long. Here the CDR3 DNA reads TGTGCCAGCAGCTTGCCGGGACAGCACTATGGCTACACCTTC. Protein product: CASSLPGQHYGYTF.

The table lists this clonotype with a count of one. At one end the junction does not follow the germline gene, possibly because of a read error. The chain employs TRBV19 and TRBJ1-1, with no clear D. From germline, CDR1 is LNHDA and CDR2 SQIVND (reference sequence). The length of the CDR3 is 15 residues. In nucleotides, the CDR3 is TGTGCCAGTAGTATAGACCCAGGATTGAACACTGAAGCTTCCTTT. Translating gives CASSIDPGLNTEASF.

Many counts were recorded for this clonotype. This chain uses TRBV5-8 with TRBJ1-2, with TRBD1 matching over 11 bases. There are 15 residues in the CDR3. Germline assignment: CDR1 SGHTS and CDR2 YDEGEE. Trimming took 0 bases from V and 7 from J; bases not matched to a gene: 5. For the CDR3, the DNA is TGTGCCAGCAGCTTGGCTGGACAGGGGGCAAGTGGCTACACCTTC. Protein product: CASSLAGQGASGYTF.

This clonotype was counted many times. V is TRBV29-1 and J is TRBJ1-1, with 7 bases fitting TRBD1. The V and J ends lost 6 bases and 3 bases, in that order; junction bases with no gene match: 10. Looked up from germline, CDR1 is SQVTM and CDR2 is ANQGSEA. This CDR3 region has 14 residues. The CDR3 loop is CSVRATGRHTEAFF. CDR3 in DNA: TGCAGCGTGAGGGCGACAGGGAGGCACACTGAAGCTTTCTTT.